This T cell receptor (beta chain) was captured by sequencing in a study of blood T cell repertoires in COVID-19. Study overall: Acute and convalescent COVID-19 samples came from the United States, Italy and Spain. PBMCs, B-cell-depleted T cells, or T cells provided the cDNA or gDNA that made up the material.

Study processing details: Reference gene primer amplification gave estimated nucleated cell counts. Only in-frame clones appear in the TCRdb table, and some are missing; sequencing was by immunoSEQ multiplex PCR. The V and J calls and the clone size are those of that table, but D and trimming were determined from the DNA. This sample has 130,000 to 150,000 clones, with around 90% found just once. The CDR3 length is 14 residues. CDR1 and CDR2 (germline): SNHLY, FYNNEI. V lost 6 bases, J lost 5 bases, and 4 bases stayed unmatched. This receptor was taken from a man in his sixties or seventies with acute or convalescent COVID-19. The chain carries TRBV2 and TRBJ2-3; 11 bases map to TRBD1. The sequencing sample was made of peripheral blood. CDR3 amino acids: CASRGQGGIDTQYF. CDR3 nucleotide sequence: TGTGCCAGCAGGGGACAGGGGGGCATAGATACGCAGTATTTT.